What follows are 14 T cell receptor beta chains derived from one specimen sequenced in a study of blood T cell repertoires in COVID-19. Sequenced by immunoSEQ multiplex PCR; TCRdb stores in-frame clones only, minus some. The sample includes 94,000 or so clones, roughly 88% of them seen just once. Sequencing was done on a sample of peripheral blood. Source of these receptors: a woman in her seventies with acute or convalescent COVID-19.

This clone was detected only a few times. The chain joins TRBV28 to TRBJ2-7; 7 nucleotides align to TRBD2. The trim removed 7 bases at V and 4 bases at J, leaving 13 bases unmatched. From germline, CDR1 is MDHEN and CDR2 SYDVKM. CDR3 length: 15 residues. CDR3 nucleotide sequence: TGTGCCAGCACCCCGGGGGGACGGATTTCTTACGAGCAGTACTTC. It encodes CASTPGGRISYEQYF.

The V gene is TRBV14, the J gene TRBJ2-5; D possibly corresponds to TRBD1 (6 bases). The ends were cut back, 5 bases at V and 2 bases at J, with 15 bases in the middle. Germline values: CDR1 SGHDN, CDR2 FVKESK. CDR3 length: 15 amino acids. This CDR3 reads CASSYGQKFQETQYF. CDR3 sequence (DNA): TGTGCCAGCAGCTACGGACAGAAATTTCAAGAGACCCAGTACTTC.

This rearrangement joins TRBV7-9 to TRBJ2-7, with TRBD2 identical over 10 bases. The CDR3 runs to 19 residues. With 1 base clipped from V and 0 bases from J, the junction kept 12 bases outside the gene matches. Germline assignment: CDR1 SEHNR and CDR2 FQNEAQ (reference sequence). This CDR3 is CASSLGSQREGNSSYEQYF. The CDR3 coding sequence is TGTGCCAGCAGCTTAGGATCCCAGCGGGAGGGCAATAGCTCCTACGAGCAGTACTTC.

The rearrangement uses TRBV24-1 and TRBJ2-7; 9 bases fit TRBD2. The ends lost 5 bases at V and 3 bases at J; junction bases unmatched: 10. The CDR3 has 16 amino acids. CDR1 and CDR2 (germline): KGHDR, SFDVKD. This CDR3 reads CATSGVGSGGRYEQYF. The CDR3 nucleotides are TGTGCCACCAGTGGCGTAGGTAGCGGGGGTCGCTACGAGCAGTACTTC.

The chain links TRBV30 to TRBJ1-2, with TRBD1 as a possible D gene (6 bases). Germline lookup yields CDR1 GTSNPN and CDR2 SVGIG (reference sequence). Trimming left V 1 base short and J 6 bases short, with 9 bases between. CDR3 length: 12 residues. CDR3 in DNA: TGTGCCTGGAGTGACAGGGTAAATGGCTACACCTTC. The encoded protein is CAWSDRVNGYTF.

The chain uses TRBV18 and TRBJ1-1, with 7 bases lining up with TRBD1. Losses at the gene ends were 2 bases for V and 4 bases for J; bases not matched to a gene: 4. There are 14 residues in the CDR3. Germline-derived CDR1 and CDR2 are KGHSH and LQKENI. The CDR3 bases are TGTGCCAGCTCACCATTACAGGGGACCACTGAAGCTTTCTTT. Translating gives CASSPLQGTTEAFF.

The chain has TRBV2 and TRBJ2-5, with D perhaps matching TRBD1 (6 bases). The germline V gene has CDR1 SNHLY and CDR2 FYNNEI. CDR3 length: 14 amino acids. V shed 6 bases and J shed 3 bases, with 14 bases lying between them. Here the CDR3 DNA reads TGTGCCAGCAGACTATGGACAGAAAAAGAGACCCAGTACTTC. Encoded protein: CASRLWTEKETQYF. Full variable domain (rest looked up from reference TRBV2 and TRBJ2-5): EPEVTQTPSHQVTQMGQEVILRCVPISNHLYFYWYRQILGQKVEFLVSFYNNEISEKSEIFDDQFSVERPDGSNFTLKIRSTKLEDSAMYFCASRLWTEKETQYFGPGTRLLVL.

CDR3 sequence reads: CASSGYTGHLTTFQETQYF. CDR3 DNA sequence: TGTGCCAGCAGTGGATATACGGGACACCTTACAACATTCCAAGAGACCCAGTACTTC. The rearrangement joins TRBV28 to TRBJ2-5; D perhaps matches TRBD1 (6 bases). The CDR3 runs to 19 residues. Germline V lookup: CDR1 MDHEN, CDR2 SYDVKM. Trimming pared 5 bases from V and 1 base from J, leaving 26 bases between.

The V and J genes are TRBV9 and TRBJ1-2; D may be TRBD1 (5 bases). With 4 bases removed from V and 1 base from J, the gap between germline ends came to 11 bases. Germline CDR1 SGDLS, CDR2 YYNGEE. There are 14 residues in the CDR3. CDR3 in DNA: TGTGCCAGCAGCCCCCCTGACAGTAACTATGGCTACACCTTC. It specifies CASSPPDSNYGYTF.

V gene TRBV2 combines with J gene TRBJ2-5; TRBD1 might be the D (5 bases). Trimming left V 2 bases short and J 2 bases short, with 12 bases between. Germline V gene sequence: CDR1 SNHLY, CDR2 FYNNEI. This CDR3 spans 15 amino acids. The CDR3 loop is CASSETGMRQETQYF. CDR3 DNA: TGTGCCAGCAGTGAAACAGGAATGCGTCAAGAGACCCAGTACTTC.

The chain couples TRBV9 to TRBJ1-4, with D tentatively TRBD1 (5 bases). This CDR3 is 17 amino acids long. CDR1 is SGDLS, CDR2 YYNGEE, per germline. The V end was cut by 2 bases, the J end by 8 bases, with 22 bases between. CDR3 in amino acids: CASSVGDGRQPEEKLFF. In nucleotides, the CDR3 is TGTGCCAGCAGCGTGGGGGACGGGAGACAACCCGAGGAAAAACTGTTTTTT.

This chain uses TRBV12-3 or TRBV12-4 with TRBJ1-6, with D hard to call. V shed 4 bases and J shed 8 bases, with 9 bases lying between them. This CDR3 spans 13 amino acids. The CDR3 spells CASSSIAYSPLHF. The CDR3 bases are TGTGCCAGCAGTTCGATCGCGTATTCACCCCTCCACTTT.

The rearrangement joins TRBV27 to TRBJ2-5; D call uncertain. This CDR3 has 13 residues. Germline V gene sequence: CDR1 MNHEY, CDR2 SMNVEV (reference sequence). The V end was cut by 2 bases, the J end by 1 base, with 5 bases between. The CDR3 loop reads CASSLATQETQYF. For the CDR3, the DNA is TGTGCCAGCAGTTTAGCTACCCAAGAGACCCAGTACTTC.

The V and J genes are TRBV19 and TRBJ2-5, with a possible D match to TRBD1 (7 bases). This CDR3 spans 13 amino acids. The V gene's germline CDR1 is LNHDA and CDR2 SQIVND (reference sequence). Trimming stripped 6 bases from V and 3 bases from J, with 11 bases between. CDR3 sequence (DNA): TGTGCCAGTAGAATCAGGGGGGAAGAGACCCAGTACTTC. Translated, it gives CASRIRGEETQYF.